This T cell receptor beta chain appears in the sequencing data of a study of a mutant IDH1 vaccine in newly diagnosed glioma. Overall study context: Vaccination was launched 4-6 weeks after radiotherapy alone, or with temozolomide cycles. Treated patients had a mean age of 40.4 years and an approximately 62% male, 37.5% female split. Broader study findings: Patients showed vaccine-induced immune responses at a rate of more than 80%. Pseudoprogression appears to have had no connection to changes in top peripheral T cell clonotypes.

Time point denoted: week 35, safety follow-up. A 20-mer mutant IDH1 peptide at 300 ug was injected subcutaneously with topical imiquimod. Generated by immunoSEQ multiplex PCR, the TCRdb table keeps only in-frame clones and is missing some. Here the sample spans some 46,000 clones, 80% to 95% being singletons. Germline CDR1 reads SGHDT; CDR2 reads YYEEEE. The CDR3 is 16 residues long. Trimming left V 3 bases short and J 0 bases short, with 13 bases between. Note on this clone: Its cognate antigen is unknown.

The TCR sequence derives from a man between 45 and 60 years old with glioma. This chain joins TRBV5-6 and TRBJ1-5, with D tentatively TRBD1 (5 bases). Sequencing was performed on PBMCs, taken from a glioma patient whose treatment included an IDH1 peptide vaccine. The CDR3 DNA reads TGTGCCAGCAGCTCCCCAGGGTTTTATAGCAATCAGCCCCAGCATTTT. Its protein product is CASSSPGFYSNQPQHF.